This T cell receptor beta chain was sequenced for a study of blood T cell repertoires in COVID-19. This CDR3 region has 14 residues. Germline lookup yields CDR1 SEHNR and CDR2 FQNEAQ (reference sequence). V shed 2 bases and J shed 1 base, with 8 bases lying between them. The table came from immunoSEQ multiplex PCR; TCRdb's copy has only in-frame clones and leaves some out. The table has about 150,000 clones, roughly nine tenths seen once. This chain joins TRBV7-9 and TRBJ1-2, with D possibly matching TRBD1 (6 bases). Input material: peripheral blood. The sequence was collected from a woman aged 35 to 49 with acute or convalescent COVID-19. This CDR3 is CASSLPGDNYGYTF. The DNA for the CDR3 is TGTGCCAGCAGCTTACCAGGGGATAACTATGGCTACACCTTC.